This T cell receptor (beta chain) is from a study of blood T cell repertoires in COVID-19. Participant ages covered roughly 18 to 89 years across around 25 US areas. Donors in Cohort 3 who had recovered were those with two negative PCRs, healthcare professional clearance, or resolution of their symptoms. Trimming shortened V by 0 bases and J by 7 bases, and 5 bases separated the two germline ends. The germline CDR1 and CDR2 sequences are SGHRS and YFSETQ. The CDR3 has 12 amino acids. Repertoires were generated with immunoSEQ multiplex PCR, while TCRdb's copy carries only in-frame clones and drops some. The repertoire has around 400,000 clones, 83% of them found once; the top ten carry approximately 5%. This clone was found a few times.

The clonotype was recovered from a woman aged 45 to 65 who had recovered from COVID-19. Material for sequencing was PBMCs or T cells enriched from blood (not recorded which). The chain couples TRBV5-1 to TRBJ1-3, with D possibly TRBD1 on 5 matching bases. In DNA form, the CDR3 reads TGCGCCAGCAGCTTGGAGGGGAACACCATATATTTT. This sequence encodes CASSLEGNTIYF.